The rows below give T cell receptor beta chains drawn from one sample of a study of blood T cell repertoires in COVID-19. TCRdb keeps only in-frame clones here, not all; method: immunoSEQ multiplex PCR. Here the sample spans roughly 250,000 clones, roughly nine tenths being singletons. The source material was peripheral blood. These receptors all stem from a woman in her 30s with COVID-19, enrolled during active disease. CDR3s include the opening cysteine and the closing phenylalanine or tryptophan. A D gene is named only where the DNA matches it firmly. Not all rows give a size; the values are once, few, many and, for expanded clones, a class.

j_gene | abundance | v_gene | d_gene | CDR3aa | CDR3nt
TRBJ2-3 | NA | TRBV6-5 | NA | CARQGWGDTQYF | TGTGCCAGACAGGGTTGGGGGGATACGCAGTATTTT
TRBJ1-2 | NA | TRBV29-1 | TRBD1 | CSVDDGQGIGGYTF | TGCAGCGTTGACGACGGACAGGGCATCGGCGGCTACACCTTC
TRBJ1-6 | few | TRBV12-3/TRBV12-4 | TRBD1 | CASRDRGNSPLHF | TGTGCCAGCAGGGACAGGGGTAATTCACCCCTCCACTTT
TRBJ2-5 | NA | TRBV7-8 | NA | CASSSQNLKEETQYF | TGTGCCAGCAGCTCCCAGAACCTCAAAGAAGAGACCCAGTACTTC
TRBJ2-7 | NA | TRBV4-1 | TRBD2 | CASSQEMFQRGVEQYF | TGCGCCAGCAGCCAAGAGATGTTCCAGCGGGGGGTCGAGCAGTACTTC
TRBJ2-7 | once | TRBV5-1 | TRBD2 | CASSLARGGYEQYF | TGCGCCAGCAGCTTGGCCCGGGGAGGGTACGAGCAGTACTTC
TRBJ1-2 | NA | TRBV6-6 | NA | CASHRAGMGNYGYTF | TGTGCCTCGCACCGCGCAGGGATGGGTAACTATGGCTACACCTTC
TRBJ1-2 | NA | TRBV3-1/TRBV3-2 | NA | CASNSGVNYGYTF | TGTGCCAGCAACTCGGGGGTTAACTATGGCTACACCTTC
TRBJ1-5 | NA | TRBV10-2 | NA | CASSESGMGSNQPQHF | TGCGCCAGCAGTGAGTCGGGTATGGGCAGCAATCAGCCCCAGCATTTT
TRBJ1-1 | few | TRBV5-4 | TRBD1 | CASEDRVNTEAFF | TGTGCCAGCGAGGACAGGGTTAACACTGAAGCTTTCTTT
TRBJ1-1 | NA | TRBV4-1 | NA | CASSQGSQGRLNTEAFF | TGCGCCAGCAGCCAAGGATCGCAGGGCAGATTGAACACTGAAGCTTTCTTT
TRBJ2-7 | NA | TRBV12-5 | NA | CATPLWGPGEQYF | TGTGCTACCCCCCTTTGGGGGCCGGGAGAGCAGTACTTC
TRBJ2-2 | NA | TRBV19 | TRBD2 | CASSHGTRTGELFF | TGTGCCAGTAGTCACGGGACTAGAACCGGGGAGCTGTTTTTT
TRBJ1-2 | once | TRBV2 | NA | CASSARGERDKYGYTF | TGTGCCAGCAGTGCGCGTGGGGAACGGGACAAGTACGGCTACACCTTC
TRBJ1-2 | NA | TRBV12-5 | NA | CASGFVKGPLNYGYTF | TGTGCTAGTGGTTTCGTTAAGGGGCCACTGAACTATGGCTACACCTTC
TRBJ2-1 | NA | TRBV9 | NA | CASSGGRGRYNEQFF | TGTGCCAGCAGCGGTGGTAGGGGCAGGTACAATGAGCAGTTCTTC
TRBJ2-1 | once | TRBV5-1 | TRBD1 | CASTSGQGAHNEQFF | TGCGCCAGCACCTCGGGACAGGGGGCCCACAATGAGCAGTTCTTC
TRBJ2-7 | NA | TRBV19 | TRBD1 | CASTPGQGFGEQYF | TGTGCCAGTACCCCGGGACAGGGCTTCGGCGAGCAGTACTTC
TRBJ2-7 | NA | TRBV5-8 | NA | CASSPRTVKANEQYF | TGTGCCAGCAGTCCCCGGACAGTTAAAGCTAACGAGCAGTACTTC
TRBJ2-3 | once | TRBV5-4 | TRBD2 | CASSSGLDPDTQYF | TGTGCCAGCAGCTCGGGACTAGATCCAGATACGCAGTATTTT
TRBJ2-7 | NA | TRBV6-5 | NA | CASSYSRQSTYEQYF | TGTGCCAGCAGTTACTCGAGACAGAGTACCTACGAGCAGTACTTC
TRBJ1-3 | NA | TRBV4-2 | TRBD1 | CASSQAHSTGAGNTIYF | TGTGCCAGCAGCCAAGCCCACTCGACAGGGGCTGGAAACACCATATATTTT
TRBJ2-2 | few | TRBV7-2 | NA | CASSLGQGRTGELFF | TGTGCCAGCAGCTTAGGGCAGGGGAGAACCGGGGAGCTGTTTTTT
TRBJ1-5 | NA | TRBV7-8 | NA | CASSLAHSSNQPQHF | TGTGCCAGCAGCTTAGCGCACAGTAGCAATCAGCCCCAGCATTTT
TRBJ1-2 | once | TRBV5-6 | NA | CASSLAGGVTGYTF | TGTGCCAGCAGCTTGGCGGGGGGCGTCACCGGCTACACCTTC
TRBJ1-3 | NA | TRBV6-5 | NA | CASSLSSGNTIYF | TGTGCCAGCAGCCTGTCCTCTGGAAACACCATATATTTT
TRBJ2-5 | NA | TRBV6-2/TRBV6-3 | TRBD2 | CASSYSMGRGGIQETQYF | TGTGCCAGCAGTTACTCGATGGGTCGGGGGGGCATCCAAGAGACCCAGTACTTC
TRBJ2-7 | NA | TRBV7-9 | NA | CASSLVESSYEQYF | TGTGCCAGCAGCTTAGTGGAGAGCTCCTACGAGCAGTACTTC
TRBJ2-5 | few | TRBV5-1 | NA | CASSSPNSGSRQTQYF | TGCGCCAGCAGCTCGCCTAATAGCGGTTCAAGGCAGACCCAGTACTTC
TRBJ2-6 | NA | TRBV5-8 | NA | CASSSSPTASGANVLTF | TGTGCCAGCTCGTCATCTCCGACAGCCTCTGGGGCCAACGTCCTGACTTTC
TRBJ1-2 | once | TRBV19 | NA | CASSWRGPGGNGYTF | TGTGCCAGTAGTTGGCGGGGTCCGGGGGGGAATGGCTACACCTTC
TRBJ1-5 | few | TRBV7-9 | NA | CASSLGWAGGQPQHF | TGTGCCAGCAGCTTGGGTTGGGCGGGGGGTCAGCCCCAGCATTTT
TRBJ2-4 | NA | TRBV5-4 | NA | CASSLDGGLDIQYF | TGTGCCAGCAGCTTGGATGGAGGGCTGGACATTCAGTACTTC
TRBJ1-6 | NA | TRBV15 | TRBD1 | CATSRTSGGYNSPLHF | TGTGCCACCAGCAGAACTTCAGGGGGCTATAATTCACCCCTCCACTTT
TRBJ2-2 | NA | TRBV7-9 | NA | CASSFRESLELFF | TGTGCCAGCAGCTTTCGGGAGTCGTTGGAGCTGTTTTTT
TRBJ2-3 | NA | TRBV3-1/TRBV3-2 | NA | CASSLLSSSTDTQYF | TGTGCCAGCAGCCTTCTCTCTTCTTCCACAGATACGCAGTATTTT
TRBJ1-6 | NA | TRBV7-9 | TRBD1 | CASSLTQGGNSPLHF | TGTGCCAGCAGCTTGACACAGGGGGGGAATTCACCCCTCCACTTT
TRBJ1-2 | NA | TRBV28 | TRBD1 | CASSLGGGFYGYTF | TGTGCCAGCAGTTTAGGAGGGGGCTTTTATGGCTACACCTTC
TRBJ2-7 | NA | TRBV4-1 | TRBD2 | CASSQVKGLALYEQYF | TGCGCCAGCAGCCAAGTGAAGGGACTAGCACTCTACGAGCAGTACTTC
TRBJ1-1 | NA | TRBV4-1 | NA | CASTREAEAFF | TGCGCCAGCACCAGGGAGGCTGAAGCTTTCTTT
TRBJ2-3 | NA | TRBV5-1 | TRBD2 | CASSLETSRDTDTQYF | TGCGCCAGCAGCTTGGAGACTAGCAGGGACACAGATACGCAGTATTTT
TRBJ1-5 | NA | TRBV7-8 | TRBD1 | CASSADRRSQPQHF | TGTGCCAGCAGCGCGGACAGGCGGAGTCAGCCCCAGCATTTT
TRBJ1-1 | few | TRBV6-5 | NA | CASSPTPTRESEAFF | TGTGCCAGCAGTCCGACACCAACACGGGAGAGTGAAGCTTTCTTT
TRBJ1-2 | NA | TRBV19 | TRBD1 | CASSHLGGQTKSYGYTF | TGTGCCAGTAGCCACCTGGGGGGACAGACCAAGAGCTATGGCTACACCTTC
TRBJ1-6 | NA | TRBV2 | NA | CASRPPAGSSYNSPLHF | TGTGCCAGCAGACCCCCGGCGGGTAGCTCCTATAATTCACCCCTCCACTTT
TRBJ1-1 | NA | TRBV13 | TRBD1 | CASSKTGGYLNTEAFF | TGTGCCAGCAGCAAAACAGGGGGTTATCTGAACACTGAAGCTTTCTTT
TRBJ1-1 | NA | TRBV6-5 | NA | CASSYSVYRENTEAFF | TGTGCCAGCAGTTACTCGGTTTACAGGGAGAACACTGAAGCTTTCTTT
TRBJ2-7 | few | TRBV27 | TRBD1 | CASSTGQGLTIYEQYF | TGTGCCAGCAGTACGGGACAGGGGCTTACAATTTACGAGCAGTACTTC
TRBJ2-5 | few | TRBV28 | NA | CASSSQEQETQYF | TGTGCCAGCAGCTCTCAGGAACAAGAGACCCAGTACTTC
TRBJ1-2 | NA | TRBV5-5 | NA | CASSEISRVMAGYTF | TGTGCCAGCAGCGAAATCTCCAGGGTTATGGCTGGCTACACCTTC
TRBJ1-4 | NA | TRBV6-5 | NA | CASSYSGRGEEKLFF | TGTGCCAGCAGTTACTCGGGCAGGGGAGAAGAAAAACTGTTTTTT